A selection of T cell receptor beta chains follows, all from one sample in a study of T cell changes during pregnancy in multiple sclerosis. Libraries were prepared by immunoSEQ multiplex PCR; TCRdb keeps only in-frame clonotypes and omits some of them. This table has under 90,000 clones, about nine tenths appearing once. The specimen comprised peripheral blood, sampled after pregnancy. The receptors were gathered from a female donor in good health, enrolled as a control in a pregnancy study. Each CDR3 is given with its conserved first and last residue. Each record gives: J gene, clone size, D gene, CDR3 length, V gene, CDR3 DNA, CDR3 protein. D genes are given only for firm matches. The size field is filled for only some rows; it gives once, few, many or a size class.

>TRBJ2-3|.|TRBD2|14|TRBV11-2
TGTGCCAGCAGCCCCGGGGGGGCCGCAGATACGCAGTATTTT
CASSPGGAADTQYF
>TRBJ1-4|.|.|15|TRBV4-1
TGCGCCAGCAGCCAAGACGACACCCAGGGCGAAAAACTGTTTTTT
CASSQDDTQGEKLFF
>TRBJ2-7|.|TRBD1|18|TRBV28
TGTGCCAGCAGTTTCGCCGGGACAGGGGCCACAGAGTCGGACGAGCAGTACTTC
CASSFAGTGATESDEQYF
>TRBJ2-2|once|TRBD2|16|TRBV6-5
TGTGCCAGCAGTTACCAGATGGGAGGGGCGCGGGCGGAGCTGTTTTTT
CASSYQMGGARAELFF
>TRBJ2-3|once|.|14|TRBV10-1
TGCGCCAGCAGTGAAGGCAGGGCCACAGATACGCAGTATTTT
CASSEGRATDTQYF
>TRBJ2-1|.|TRBD1|19|TRBV5-1
TGCGCCAGCAGCTTGGTCCAGGCTTCCGGGACAGAGAACCCCAATGAGCAGTTCTTC
CASSLVQASGTENPNEQFF
>TRBJ2-2|.|TRBD1|15|TRBV12-5
TGTGCTAGTGGTTCTTGGGACAGGGCTATAGGGGAGCTGTTTTTT
CASGSWDRAIGELFF
>TRBJ1-1|few|TRBD1|13|TRBV5-4
TGTGCCAGCCGGACAGGGCTAAGGACTGAAGCTTTCTTT
CASRTGLRTEAFF
>TRBJ2-5|.|TRBD2|17|TRBV4-1
TGCGCCAGCAGCCTCCACGGGACTAGCGGGAGTAGGGAGACCCAGTACTTC
CASSLHGTSGSRETQYF
>TRBJ2-1|.|TRBD2|15|TRBV2
TGTGCCAGCAGTACTTCTAGCGGGGGCTACAATGAGCAGTTCTTC
CASSTSSGGYNEQFF
>TRBJ2-2|.|.|17|TRBV7-7
TGTGCTAGCAGCTTACTCTACACAGGAAAATCCCGAGGGGAGCTGTTTTTT
CASSLLYTGKSRGELFF
>TRBJ1-4|.|.|16|TRBV4-2
TGTGCCAGCAGCCAAGATCCCCTGGCACAGCTTGAAAAACTGTTTTTT
CASSQDPLAQLEKLFF
>TRBJ1-2|few|.|14|TRBV11-2
TGTGCCAGCAGCTTAGCGCCAGGGAGGGTTGGCTACACCTTC
CASSLAPGRVGYTF
>TRBJ2-1|.|TRBD2|14|TRBV7-2
TGTGCCAGTCGAGCGGGAGGGACATACAATGAGCAGTTCTTC
CASRAGGTYNEQFF
>TRBJ2-1|.|.|13|TRBV5-6
TGTGCCAGCAGCTTGGGTGAGGGAGCTGAGCAGTTCTTC
CASSLGEGAEQFF
>TRBJ1-1|.|.|13|TRBV28
TGTGCCAGCAGTTCTCGGGGGGTCACTGAAGCTTTCTTT
CASSSRGVTEAFF
>TRBJ2-5|.|TRBD2|15|TRBV6-1
TGTGCCAGCAGTGAACTAGCGGGGGGGCAAGAGACCCAGTACTTC
CASSELAGGQETQYF
>TRBJ1-1|.|.|14|TRBV12-5
TGTGCTAGTGGCAAATGGGCTCAGAACACTGAAGCTTTCTTT
CASGKWAQNTEAFF
>TRBJ1-1|.|.|14|TRBV29-1
TGCAGCGTTGAAGTTATCGGGGGTGGAACTGAAGCTTTCTTT
CSVEVIGGGTEAFF
>TRBJ2-7|once|.|13|TRBV7-9
TGTGCCAGCAGCTGGGACTTGACCTACGAGCAGTACTTC
CASSWDLTYEQYF
>TRBJ1-1|.|TRBD1|17|TRBV5-6
TGTGCCAGCAGGATATTCGGACAGGGGTGGATTAACACTGAAGCTTTCTTT
CASRIFGQGWINTEAFF
>TRBJ2-6|.|.|17|TRBV19
TGTGCCAGTAGACCGGCGGGGGCGTTCTCTGGGGCCAACGTCCTGACTTTC
CASRPAGAFSGANVLTF
>TRBJ2-1|.|.|15|TRBV7-8
TGTGCCAGCAGCTTAGGGTCTGGGCGGGCCAATGAGCAGTTCTTC
CASSLGSGRANEQFF
>TRBJ2-3|once|TRBD2|16|TRBV9
TGTGCCAGCAGCGTGTCCGGGGGACTAGGCCCAGATACGCAGTATTTT
CASSVSGGLGPDTQYF
>TRBJ2-2|.|.|16|TRBV7-8
TGTGCCAGCACCCACCGGACAGAAGCGAACACCGGGGAGCTGTTTTTT
CASTHRTEANTGELFF
>TRBJ2-3|.|TRBD2|14|TRBV6-5
TGTGCCAGCAGCCCGGGACTAGCACGAGATACGCAGTATTTT
CASSPGLARDTQYF
>TRBJ2-2|.|TRBD2|18|TRBV6-4
TGTGCCAGCAGTGACTCTTGGACTAGCGGGGGTAACACCGGGGAGCTGTTTTTT
CASSDSWTSGGNTGELFF
>TRBJ2-7|.|.|14|TRBV4-3
TGCGCCAGCAGCCAAGGCTCCAGCTCCTACGAGCAGTACTTC
CASSQGSSSYEQYF
>TRBJ2-7|.|.|12|TRBV5-4
TGTGCCACGAGGGGGGGGCACTACGAGCAGTACTTC
CATRGGHYEQYF
>TRBJ1-1|once|.|14|TRBV18
TGTGCCAGCTCACCTCTGTCAGGGGACACTGAAGCTTTCTTT
CASSPLSGDTEAFF
>TRBJ2-3|.|.|15|TRBV5-1
TGCGCCAGCAGCTTTTCCCCCCGGGACAAAGGTACGCAGTATTTT
CASSFSPRDKGTQYF
>TRBJ1-4|.|.|14|TRBV5-6
TGTGCCAGCAGCTTGAAGGGAGGGGATGAAAAACTGTTTTTT
CASSLKGGDEKLFF
>TRBJ1-2|.|TRBD1|14|TRBV7-6
TGTGCCAGCAGCTTAGGACAGGGCATCTATGGCTACACCTTC
CASSLGQGIYGYTF
>TRBJ1-6|.|.|13|TRBV11-2
TGTGCCAGCAGCCAAGAGCTGAATTCACCCCTCCACTTT
CASSQELNSPLHF
>TRBJ1-4|.|TRBD1|14|TRBV27
TGTGCCAGCAGCCCAGACAGGGGGCATGAAAAACTGTTTTTT
CASSPDRGHEKLFF
>TRBJ1-5|few|.|11|TRBV11-2
TGTGCCAGCAGCCTCGGACACCAAGAGCATTTT
CASSLGHQEHF
>TRBJ1-1|.|.|17|TRBV9
TGTGCCACCGACCTACAAAGACTCATACAGGGGAACACTGAAGCTTTCTTT
CATDLQRLIQGNTEAFF